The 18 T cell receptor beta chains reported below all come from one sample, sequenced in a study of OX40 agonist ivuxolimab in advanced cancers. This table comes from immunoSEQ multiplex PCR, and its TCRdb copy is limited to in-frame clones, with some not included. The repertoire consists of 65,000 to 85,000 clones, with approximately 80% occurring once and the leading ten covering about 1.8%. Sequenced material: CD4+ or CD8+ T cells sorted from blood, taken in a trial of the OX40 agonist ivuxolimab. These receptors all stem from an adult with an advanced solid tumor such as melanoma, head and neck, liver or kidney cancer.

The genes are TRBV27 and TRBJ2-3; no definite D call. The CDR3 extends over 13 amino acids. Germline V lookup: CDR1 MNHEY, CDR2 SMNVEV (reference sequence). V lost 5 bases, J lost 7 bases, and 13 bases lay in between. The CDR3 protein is CASSPSVGYTQYF. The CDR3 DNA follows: TGTGCCAGCAGTCCTTCGGTGGGTTATACGCAGTATTTT.

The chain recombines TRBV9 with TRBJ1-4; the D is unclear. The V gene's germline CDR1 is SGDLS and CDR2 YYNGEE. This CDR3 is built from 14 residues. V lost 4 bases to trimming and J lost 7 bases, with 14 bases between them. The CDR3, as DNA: TGTGCCAGCAGCCCTACCGGACGGGCTGAAAAACTGTTTTTT. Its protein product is CASSPTGRAEKLFF.

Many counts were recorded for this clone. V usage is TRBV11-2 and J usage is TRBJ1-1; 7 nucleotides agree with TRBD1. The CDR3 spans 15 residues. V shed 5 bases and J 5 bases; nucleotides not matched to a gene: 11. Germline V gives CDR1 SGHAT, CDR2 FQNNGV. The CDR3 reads CASSGSQGGKTEAFF. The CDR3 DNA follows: TGTGCCAGCAGCGGGTCTCAGGGGGGGAAGACTGAAGCTTTCTTT. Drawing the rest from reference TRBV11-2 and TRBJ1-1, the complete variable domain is EAGVAQSPRYKIIEKRQSVAFWCNPISGHATLYWYQQILGQGPKLLIQFQNNGVVDDSQLPKDRFSAERLKGVDSTLKIQPAKLEDSAVYLCASSGSQGGKTEAFFGQGTRLTVV.

CDR3 region: CASSSVAGARYNEQFF. For the CDR3, the DNA is TGTGCCAGCAGCTCTGTAGCAGGGGCGCGCTACAATGAGCAGTTCTTC. The chain has TRBV7-6 and TRBJ2-1; D perhaps matches TRBD1 (6 bases). The germline CDR1 and CDR2 sequences are SGHVS and FNYEAQ. The CDR3 spans 16 residues. Trimming removed 4 bases from V and 3 bases from J, with 16 bases in between.

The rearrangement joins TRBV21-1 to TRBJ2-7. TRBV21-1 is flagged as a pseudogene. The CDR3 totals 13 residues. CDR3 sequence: CARKTGANYEQYF. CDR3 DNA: TGTGCCAGGAAGACGGGGGCTAATTACGAGCAGTACTTC.

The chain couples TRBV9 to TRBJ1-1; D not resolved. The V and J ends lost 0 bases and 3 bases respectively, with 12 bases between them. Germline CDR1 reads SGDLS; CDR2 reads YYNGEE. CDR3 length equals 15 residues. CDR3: CASSVATSAYTEAFF. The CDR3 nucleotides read TGTGCCAGCAGCGTAGCTACCAGTGCATACACTGAAGCTTTCTTT.

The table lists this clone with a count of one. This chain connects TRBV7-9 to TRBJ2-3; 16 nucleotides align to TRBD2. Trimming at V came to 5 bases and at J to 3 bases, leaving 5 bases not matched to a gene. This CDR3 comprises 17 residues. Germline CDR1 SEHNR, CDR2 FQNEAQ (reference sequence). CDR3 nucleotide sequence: TGTGCCAGCAGCCCGGGACTAGCGGGGGGGAGAACAGATACGCAGTATTTT. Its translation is CASSPGLAGGRTDTQYF.

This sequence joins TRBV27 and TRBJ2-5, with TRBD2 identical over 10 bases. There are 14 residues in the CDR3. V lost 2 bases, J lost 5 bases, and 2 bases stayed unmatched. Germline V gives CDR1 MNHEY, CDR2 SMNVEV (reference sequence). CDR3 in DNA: TGTGCCAGCAGTTTAAATAGCGGGGGGGAGACCCAGTACTTC. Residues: CASSLNSGGETQYF.

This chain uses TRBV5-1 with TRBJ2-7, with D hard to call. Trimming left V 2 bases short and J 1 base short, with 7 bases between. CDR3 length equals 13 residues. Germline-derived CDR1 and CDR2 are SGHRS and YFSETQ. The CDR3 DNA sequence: TGCGCCAGCAGCTTTCAAGGTTCCTACGAGCAGTACTTC. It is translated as CASSFQGSYEQYF.

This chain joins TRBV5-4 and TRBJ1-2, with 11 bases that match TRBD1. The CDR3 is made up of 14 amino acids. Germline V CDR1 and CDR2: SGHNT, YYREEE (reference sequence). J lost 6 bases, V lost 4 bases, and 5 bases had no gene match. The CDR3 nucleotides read TGTGCCAGCAGCCAAGGACAGGGGGCGAATGGCTACACCTTC. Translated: CASSQGQGANGYTF.

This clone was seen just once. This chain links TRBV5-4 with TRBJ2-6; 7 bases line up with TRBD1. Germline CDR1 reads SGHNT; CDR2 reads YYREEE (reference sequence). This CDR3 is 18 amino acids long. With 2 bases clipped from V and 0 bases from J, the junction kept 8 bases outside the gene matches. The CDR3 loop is CASSFQQGSASGANVLTF. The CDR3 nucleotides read TGTGCCAGCAGCTTTCAACAGGGGTCGGCCTCTGGGGCCAACGTCCTGACTTTC.

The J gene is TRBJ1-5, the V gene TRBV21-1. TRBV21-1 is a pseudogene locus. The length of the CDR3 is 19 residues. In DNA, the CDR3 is TGTGCCAGCAGCAAAGCAGCGCGACGAGTCGAGCTATCTTATCAGCCCCAGCATTTT. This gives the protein CASSKAARRVELSYQPQHF.

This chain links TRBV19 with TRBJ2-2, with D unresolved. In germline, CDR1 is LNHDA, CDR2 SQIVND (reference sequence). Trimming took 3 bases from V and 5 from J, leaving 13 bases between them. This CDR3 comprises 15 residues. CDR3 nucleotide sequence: TGTGCCAGTAGTATGGTCGGCCCTCGGACCGGGGAGCTGTTTTTT. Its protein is CASSMVGPRTGELFF.

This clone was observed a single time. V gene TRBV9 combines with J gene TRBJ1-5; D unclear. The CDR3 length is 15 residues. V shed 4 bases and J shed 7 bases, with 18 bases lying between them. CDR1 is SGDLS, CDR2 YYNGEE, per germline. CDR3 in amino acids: CASSQDLSGSQPQHF. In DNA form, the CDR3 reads TGTGCCAGCAGCCAAGATTTATCTGGCTCGCAGCCCCAGCATTTT.

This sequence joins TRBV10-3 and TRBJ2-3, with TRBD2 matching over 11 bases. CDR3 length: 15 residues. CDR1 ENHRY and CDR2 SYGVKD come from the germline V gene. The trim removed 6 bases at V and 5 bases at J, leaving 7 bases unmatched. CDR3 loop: CAIRSSGGPGDTQYF. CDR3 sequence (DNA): TGTGCCATCAGGTCTAGCGGGGGGCCCGGAGATACGCAGTATTTT.

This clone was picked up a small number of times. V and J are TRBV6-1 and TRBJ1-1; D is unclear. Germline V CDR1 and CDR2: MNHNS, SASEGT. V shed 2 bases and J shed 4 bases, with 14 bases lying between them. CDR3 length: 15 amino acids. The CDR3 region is CASSELPQSRTEAFF. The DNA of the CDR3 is TGTGCCAGCAGTGAACTTCCCCAGTCGCGCACTGAAGCTTTCTTT.

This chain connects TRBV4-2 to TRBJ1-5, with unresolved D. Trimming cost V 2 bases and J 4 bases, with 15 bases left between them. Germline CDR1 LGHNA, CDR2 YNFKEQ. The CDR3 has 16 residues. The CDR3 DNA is TGTGCCAGCAGCCAATCAGACGGACTACTTAATCAGCCCCAGCATTTT. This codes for CASSQSDGLLNQPQHF.

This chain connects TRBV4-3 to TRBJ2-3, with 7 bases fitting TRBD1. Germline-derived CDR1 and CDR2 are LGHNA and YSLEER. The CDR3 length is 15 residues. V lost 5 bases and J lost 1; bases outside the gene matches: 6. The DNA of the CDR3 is TGCGCCAGCAGCGTACAGGGGAGAGGCACAGATACGCAGTATTTT. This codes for CASSVQGRGTDTQYF.